This is a list of T cell receptor beta chains from one sample in a study of blood T cell repertoires in COVID-19. Clones were sequenced by immunoSEQ multiplex PCR, and TCRdb holds only the in-frame ones, with some missing. The sample contains 40,000 to 50,000 clones, 89% of which appear only once. The sequenced sample was peripheral blood. These receptors originate from a human donor in a cohort sampled during active COVID-19. Both conserved end residues are part of each CDR3. The D gene is left open where the match is weak. A row's size may be missing; if present it is once, few, many or a size class.

-	TRBV5-1	TRBJ1-3	-	TGCGCCAGCAGCTTGGGGGATAACGGGGGAGGAAACACCATATATTTT	CASSLGDNGGGNTIYF
few	TRBV6-5	TRBJ1-1	TRBD1	TGTGCCAGCAACACGAACCAGGGGGCGGGCACTGAAGCTTTCTTT	CASNTNQGAGTEAFF
-	TRBV5-8	TRBJ1-1	-	TGTGCCAGCAGCTTGACGGCAGGGCGTGAAGCTTTCTTT	CASSLTAGREAFF
-	TRBV4-3	TRBJ1-2	-	TGCGCCAGCAGCCAAGATTGGGGGTACAGGGTCCGTGGCTACACCTTC	CASSQDWGYRVRGYTF
-	TRBV7-6	TRBJ1-1	-	TGTGCCAGCAGCTTAGTTGGAGGGAGGAACACTGAAGCTTTCTTT	CASSLVGGRNTEAFF
-	TRBV7-4	TRBJ1-5	TRBD1	TGTGCCAGCAGCTGCCCTTTACCGGGACAGGGAATCTTCTATAGCAATCAGCCCCAGCATTTT	CASSCPLPGQGIFYSNQPQHF
-	TRBV11-2	TRBJ1-3	-	TGTGCCAGCAGCCCGCGGACAGCTTTCATCTTCGGAAACACCATATATTTT	CASSPRTAFIFGNTIYF
-	TRBV27	TRBJ2-7	TRBD1	TGTGCCAGCAGTTTCGGACAGGCCTCCTACGAGCAGTACTTC	CASSFGQASYEQYF
-	TRBV27	TRBJ1-2	-	TGTGCCAGCGGTACCACCAGGGTCCGGGGCTACACCTTC	CASGTTRVRGYTF
-	TRBV10-2	TRBJ1-1	TRBD1	TGCGCCAGCAGAGAGACAGGGGGCTTCGCTGAAGCTTTCTTT	CASRETGGFAEAFF
few	TRBV7-9	TRBJ2-7	TRBD1	TGTGCCAGCGGGGGACAGGACCACTACGAGCAGTACTTC	CASGGQDHYEQYF
-	TRBV7-2	TRBJ2-1	TRBD1	TGTGCCAGCAGCGATGGACAGGGTGGGAATGAGCAGTTCTTC	CASSDGQGGNEQFF
once	TRBV4-1	TRBJ1-1	-	TGCGCCAGCAGTCACACAGCAACCACTGAAGCTTTCTTT	CASSHTATTEAFF
-	TRBV27	TRBJ1-1	TRBD1	TGTGCCAGCAGTGAGACAGGGTACACTGAAGCTTTCTTT	CASSETGYTEAFF
-	TRBV4-2	TRBJ2-7	TRBD1	TGTGCCAGCAGCCAAGAGAAACAGGGGTTACGATACGAGCAGTACTTC	CASSQEKQGLRYEQYF
-	TRBV2	TRBJ1-5	-	TGTGCCAGCACTCGCCTAGTCGCAGGGGGCAATCAGCCCCAGCATTTT	CASTRLVAGGNQPQHF
-	TRBV5-1	TRBJ1-4	TRBD1	TGCGCCAGCAGCTTGGCTGGTGGACAGGGATCTGGAAAACTGTTTTTT	CASSLAGGQGSGKLFF
-	TRBV3-1/TRBV3-2	TRBJ1-1	TRBD1	TGTGCCAGCAGCTACAGGGGCAACACTGAAGCTTTCTTT	CASSYRGNTEAFF
once	TRBV2	TRBJ1-6	-	TGTGCCAGCAGGACATCCCTGAGCTCCTATAATTCACCCCTCCACTTT	CASRTSLSSYNSPLHF
once	TRBV6-6	TRBJ1-5	-	TGTGCCAGCAGCCCCCGACCGGGACAAATCCCTCAGCCCCAGCATTTT	CASSPRPGQIPQPQHF
-	TRBV7-9	TRBJ1-5	-	TGTGCCAGCAGCTTGGGTGCAGGGGCTCTCAATCAGCCCCAGCATTTT	CASSLGAGALNQPQHF
once	TRBV20-1	TRBJ1-1	TRBD1	TGCAGTGCTAGTTCCGGACAGGAGATGAACACTGAAGCTTTCTTT	CSASSGQEMNTEAFF